This entry is about one T cell receptor beta chain. No antigen is known for it. The CDR3 is 15 residues long. The V and J ends lost 1 base and 3 bases respectively, with 13 bases between them. Looked up from germline, CDR1 is SGHDN and CDR2 is FVKESK. This specimen comes from a study of graft-versus-host responses after intestinal transplantation. Study-level results: Early post-transplant HvG declines were associated with peak circulating GvH clone levels.

Repertoires were generated with immunoSEQ multiplex PCR, while TCRdb's copy carries only in-frame clones and drops some. Seen here are over 85,000 clones, roughly 95% observed once, and the top ten hold roughly 0.5%. This TCR came from a human donor who received an intestinal transplant. The J gene is TRBJ2-7, the V gene TRBV14; D call uncertain. Material: unstimulated CD8+ T cells sorted from spleen or lymph node cells, obtained before intestinal transplant. CDR3 DNA: TGTGCCAGCAGCCAAGGGAACACGGCTCACTACGAGCAGTACTTC. This gives the protein CASSQGNTAHYEQYF.